This TCR beta chain was sequenced for a study of T cell changes during pregnancy in multiple sclerosis. Clones were sequenced by immunoSEQ multiplex PCR, and TCRdb holds only the in-frame ones, with some missing. The table includes 85,000 to 100,000 clones, more than 85% detected once. Germline V gives CDR1 GTSNPN, CDR2 SVGIG (reference sequence). V dropped 0 bases and J dropped 4 bases, with 6 bases sitting between them. The length of the CDR3 is 12 residues. The clonotype originates from a female donor with multiple sclerosis, enrolled in a pregnancy study. This chain connects TRBV30 to TRBJ2-5; D ambiguous. The sequences come from peripheral blood, collected before pregnancy. This CDR3 reads CAWSVLGETQYF. Here the CDR3 DNA reads TGTGCCTGGAGTGTACTTGGAGAGACCCAGTACTTC.